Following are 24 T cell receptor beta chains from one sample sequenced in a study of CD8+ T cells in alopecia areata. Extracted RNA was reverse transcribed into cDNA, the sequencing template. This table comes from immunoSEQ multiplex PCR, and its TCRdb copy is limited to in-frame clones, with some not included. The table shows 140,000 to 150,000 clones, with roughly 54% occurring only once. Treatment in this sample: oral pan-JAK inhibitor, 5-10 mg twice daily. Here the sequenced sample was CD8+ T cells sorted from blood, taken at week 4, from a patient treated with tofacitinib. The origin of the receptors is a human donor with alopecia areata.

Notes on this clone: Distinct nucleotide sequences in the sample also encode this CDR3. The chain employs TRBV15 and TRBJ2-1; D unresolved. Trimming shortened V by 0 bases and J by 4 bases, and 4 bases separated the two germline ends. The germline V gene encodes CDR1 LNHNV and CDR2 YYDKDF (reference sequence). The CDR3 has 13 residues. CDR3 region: CATSRDSYNEQFF. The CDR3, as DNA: TGTGCCACCAGCAGAGACAGTTACAATGAGCAGTTCTTC. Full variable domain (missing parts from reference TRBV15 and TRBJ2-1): DAMVIQNPRYQVTQFGKPVTLSCSQTLNHNVMYWYQQKSSQAPKLLFHYYDKDFNNEADTPDNFQSRRPNTSFCFLDIRSPGLGDTAMYLCATSRDSYNEQFFGPGTRLTVL.

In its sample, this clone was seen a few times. This CDR3 is CASRAGTGDNEQFF. In nucleotides, the CDR3 is TGTGCCAGCAGAGCCGGGACAGGAGACAATGAGCAGTTCTTC. The chain recombines TRBV9 with TRBJ2-1, with 8 positions matching TRBD1. Germline V gene lookup returns CDR1 SGDLS and CDR2 YYNGEE. The CDR3 has 14 amino acids. V lost 5 bases and J lost 5; bases outside the gene matches: 6. The variable domain in full, completed from reference TRBV9 and TRBJ2-1, reads DSGVTQTPKHLITATGQRVTLRCSPRSGDLSVYWYQQSLDQGLQFLIQYYNGEERAKGNILERFSAQQFPDLHSELNLSSLELGDSALYFCASRAGTGDNEQFFGPGTRLTVL.

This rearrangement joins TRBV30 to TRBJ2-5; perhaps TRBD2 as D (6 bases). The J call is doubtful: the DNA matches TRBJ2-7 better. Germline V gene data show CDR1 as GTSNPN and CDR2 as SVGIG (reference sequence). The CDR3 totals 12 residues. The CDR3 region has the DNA TGTGCCTGTCTCGGGAGATCATACGAGCAGTACTTC. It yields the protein CACLGRSYEQYF.

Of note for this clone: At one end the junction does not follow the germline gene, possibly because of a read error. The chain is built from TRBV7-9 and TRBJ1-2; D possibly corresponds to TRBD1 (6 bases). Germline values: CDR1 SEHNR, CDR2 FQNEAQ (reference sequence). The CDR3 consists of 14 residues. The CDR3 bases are TGTGCCAGCAGCTTACCCGGGACACAGATTTTCGTCTCCTTC. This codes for CASSLPGTQIFVSF.

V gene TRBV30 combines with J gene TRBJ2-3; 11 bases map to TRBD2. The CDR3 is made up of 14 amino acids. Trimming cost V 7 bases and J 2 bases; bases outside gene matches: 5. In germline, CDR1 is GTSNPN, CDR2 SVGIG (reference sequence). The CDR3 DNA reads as TGTGCCTTACAGACTAGCGGGGCCACAGATACGCAGTATTTT. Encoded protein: CALQTSGATDTQYF.

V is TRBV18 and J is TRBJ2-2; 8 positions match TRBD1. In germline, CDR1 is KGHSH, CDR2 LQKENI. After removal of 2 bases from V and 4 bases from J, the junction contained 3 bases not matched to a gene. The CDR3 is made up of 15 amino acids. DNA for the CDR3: TGTGCCAGCTCACCAGGGACAGGATCCACCGGGGAGCTGTTTTTT. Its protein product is CASSPGTGSTGELFF. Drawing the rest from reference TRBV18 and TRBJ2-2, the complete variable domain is NAGVMQNPRHLVRRRGQEARLRCSPMKGHSHVYWYRQLPEEGLKFMVYLQKENIIDESGMPKERFSAEFPKEGPSILRIQQVVRGDSAAYFCASSPGTGSTGELFFGEGSRLTVL.

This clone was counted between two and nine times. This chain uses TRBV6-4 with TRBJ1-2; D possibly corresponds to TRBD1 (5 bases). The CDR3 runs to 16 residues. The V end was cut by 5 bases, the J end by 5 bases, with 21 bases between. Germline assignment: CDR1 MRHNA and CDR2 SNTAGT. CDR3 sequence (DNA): TGTGCCAGCAGTCCAACTTGGGCAGGGAGGTGGTATGGCTACACCTTC. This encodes CASSPTWAGRWYGYTF.

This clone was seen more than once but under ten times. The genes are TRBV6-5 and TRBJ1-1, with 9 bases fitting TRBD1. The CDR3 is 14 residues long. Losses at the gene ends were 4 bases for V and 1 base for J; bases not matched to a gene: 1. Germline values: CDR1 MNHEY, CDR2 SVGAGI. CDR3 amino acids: CASSWTGENTEAFF. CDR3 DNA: TGTGCCAGCAGTTGGACAGGGGAGAACACTGAAGCTTTCTTT.

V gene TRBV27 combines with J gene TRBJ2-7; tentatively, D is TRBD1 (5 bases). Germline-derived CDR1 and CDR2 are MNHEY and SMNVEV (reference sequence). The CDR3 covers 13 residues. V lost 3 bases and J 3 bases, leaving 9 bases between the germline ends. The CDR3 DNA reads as TGTGCCAGCAGTTTGAGCAGGGACTACGAGCAGTACTTC. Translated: CASSLSRDYEQYF.

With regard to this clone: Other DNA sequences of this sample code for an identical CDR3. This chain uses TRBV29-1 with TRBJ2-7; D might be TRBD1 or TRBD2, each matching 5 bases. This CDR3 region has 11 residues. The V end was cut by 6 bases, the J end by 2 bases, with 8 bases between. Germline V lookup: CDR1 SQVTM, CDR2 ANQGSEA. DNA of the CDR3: TGCAGCGTACGGGACCCCTACGAGCAGTACTTC. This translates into CSVRDPYEQYF.

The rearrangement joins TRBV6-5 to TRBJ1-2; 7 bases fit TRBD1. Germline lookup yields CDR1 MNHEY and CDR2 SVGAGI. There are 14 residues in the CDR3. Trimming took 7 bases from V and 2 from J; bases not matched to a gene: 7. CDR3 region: CASNPGQSNYGYTF. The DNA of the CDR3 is TGTGCCAGCAATCCGGGACAGTCAAACTATGGCTACACCTTC.

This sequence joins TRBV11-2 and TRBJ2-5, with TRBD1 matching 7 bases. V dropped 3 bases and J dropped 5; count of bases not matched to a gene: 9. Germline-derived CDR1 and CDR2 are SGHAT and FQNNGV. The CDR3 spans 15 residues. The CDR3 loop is CASSFLGTVPETQYF. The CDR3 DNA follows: TGTGCCAGCAGCTTCCTCGGGACAGTACCGGAGACCCAGTACTTC.

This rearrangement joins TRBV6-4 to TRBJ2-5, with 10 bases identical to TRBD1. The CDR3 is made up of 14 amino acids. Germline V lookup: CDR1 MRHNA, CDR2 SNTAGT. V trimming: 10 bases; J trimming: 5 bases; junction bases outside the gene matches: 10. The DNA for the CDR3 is TGTGCCACAACGGGGACAGGGGAGGTGGAGACCCAGTACTTC. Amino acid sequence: CATTGTGEVETQYF.

The CDR3 DNA sequence: TGTGCCAGCAGCTTAGAGGAGGGGAACACTGAAGCTTTCTTT. Its protein product is CASSLEEGNTEAFF. V gene TRBV7-2 combines with J gene TRBJ1-1; D not certain. CDR3 length: 14 residues. The V end was cut by 1 base, the J end by 1 base, with 7 bases between. CDR1 and CDR2 (germline): SGHTA, FQGNSA.

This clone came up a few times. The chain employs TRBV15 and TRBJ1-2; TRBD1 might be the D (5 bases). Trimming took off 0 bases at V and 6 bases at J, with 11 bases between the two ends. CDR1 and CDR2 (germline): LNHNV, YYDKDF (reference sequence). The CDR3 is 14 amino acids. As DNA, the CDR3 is TGTGCCACCAGCAGAGATTCAGGGATGGATGGCTACACCTTC. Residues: CATSRDSGMDGYTF.

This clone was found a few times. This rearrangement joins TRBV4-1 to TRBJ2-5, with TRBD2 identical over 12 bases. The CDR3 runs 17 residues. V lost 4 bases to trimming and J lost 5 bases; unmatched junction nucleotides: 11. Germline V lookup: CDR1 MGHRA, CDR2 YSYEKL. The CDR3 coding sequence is TGCGCCAGCAGCCTCCCTGGACTAGCGGGGCTCCGGGAGACCCAGTACTTC. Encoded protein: CASSLPGLAGLRETQYF.

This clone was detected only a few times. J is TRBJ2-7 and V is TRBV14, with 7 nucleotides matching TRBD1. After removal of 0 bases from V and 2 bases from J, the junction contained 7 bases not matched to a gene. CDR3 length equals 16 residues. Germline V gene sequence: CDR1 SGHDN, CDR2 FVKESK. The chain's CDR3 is CASSQEDRNPTYEQYF. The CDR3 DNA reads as TGTGCCAGCAGCCAAGAGGACAGGAACCCCACCTACGAGCAGTACTTC.

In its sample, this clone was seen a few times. CDR3 nucleotide sequence: TGTGCCAGTACTACAGGGGGGGAGCAGTACTTC. This gives the protein CASTTGGEQYF. The chain has TRBV19 and TRBJ2-4, with D perhaps matching TRBD1 (8 bases). Germline lookup yields CDR1 LNHDA and CDR2 SQIVND (reference sequence). The V end lost 7 bases, the J end lost 13 bases, and 14 bases lay between the germline ends. CDR3 length: 11 residues.

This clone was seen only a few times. The CDR3: CSARTGGSNSPLHF. The CDR3 nucleotides read TGCAGCGCGAGAACGGGAGGGAGTAATTCACCCCTCCACTTT. V and J are TRBV29-1 and TRBJ1-6; D gene uncertain. CDR1 is SQVTM, CDR2 ANQGSEA, per germline. The length of the CDR3 is 14 residues. V dropped 7 bases and J dropped 6 bases, with 16 bases sitting between them.

The CDR3 bases are TGTGCCTGGAGTGTAGGGGATTGGGCTTTCTTT. Translated: CAWSVGDWAFF. V gene TRBV30 combines with J gene TRBJ1-1; D possibly corresponds to TRBD1 (5 bases). Germline V CDR1 and CDR2: GTSNPN, SVGIG (reference sequence). The CDR3 is made up of 11 amino acids. V was pared by 0 bases and J by 11 bases, with 10 bases between.

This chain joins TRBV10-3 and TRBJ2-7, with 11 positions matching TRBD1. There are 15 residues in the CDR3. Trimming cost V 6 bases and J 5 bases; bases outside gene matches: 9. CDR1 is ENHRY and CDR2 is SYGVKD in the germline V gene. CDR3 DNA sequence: TGTGCCATCAGACAGAGGACAGGGGGCTACCACGAGCAGTACTTC. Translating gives CAIRQRTGGYHEQYF.

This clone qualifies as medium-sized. CDR3 loop: CAISPKGKGTGELFF. In nucleotides, the CDR3 is TGTGCCATATCCCCGAAGGGAAAGGGGACCGGGGAGCTGTTTTTT. The chain joins TRBV5-4 to TRBJ2-2; tentatively, D is TRBD1 (5 bases). Germline V gives CDR1 SGHNT, CDR2 YYREEE (reference sequence). This CDR3 is built from 15 residues. The V end lost 9 bases, the J end lost 5 bases, and 20 bases lay between the germline ends. The full variable domain, with the rest looked up from reference TRBV5-4 and TRBJ2-2, is ETGVTQSPTHLIKTRGQQVTLRCSSQSGHNTVSWYQQALGQGPQFIFQYYREEENGRGNFPPRFSGLQFPNYSSELNVNALELDDSALYLCAISPKGKGTGELFFGEGSRLTVL.

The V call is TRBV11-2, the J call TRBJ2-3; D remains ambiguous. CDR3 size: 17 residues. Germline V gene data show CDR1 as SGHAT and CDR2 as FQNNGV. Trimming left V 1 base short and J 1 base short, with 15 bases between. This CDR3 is CASSLVKGGVGTDTQYF. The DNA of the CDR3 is TGTGCCAGCAGCTTAGTGAAGGGTGGAGTTGGCACAGATACGCAGTATTTT.

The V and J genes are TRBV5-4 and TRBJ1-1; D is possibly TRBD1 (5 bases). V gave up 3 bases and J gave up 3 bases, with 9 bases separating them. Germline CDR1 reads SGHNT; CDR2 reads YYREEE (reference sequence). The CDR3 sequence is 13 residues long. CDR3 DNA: TGTGCCAGCAGCTCTACAGGCCACACTGAAGCTTTCTTT. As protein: CASSSTGHTEAFF.